A single T cell receptor beta chain is shown here with its context. The sample originates from a study of blood T cell repertoires in COVID-19. Study-level information: COVID-19 samples from acute and convalescent phases originated in the United States, Italy and Spain.

V shed 7 bases and J shed 0 bases, with 13 bases lying between them. The germline V gene encodes CDR1 GTSNPN and CDR2 SVGIG (reference sequence). CDR3 size: 15 residues. In the study's own analysis: It was from reference gene primer amplification that nucleated cell counts were estimated. The assay was immunoSEQ multiplex PCR, and TCRdb's table has in-frame clones only and misses some. Clonal size and the V and J genes are those of that table, whereas D and trimming came from the DNA. The data contain approximately 300,000 clones, roughly 85% of them singletons. The participants were between about 18 and 95 years old and came from roughly 24 US areas. Participants' reported clinical history set cohort assignment.

V usage is TRBV30 and J usage is TRBJ2-6; D ambiguous. The sequenced sample consisted of PBMCs or T cells enriched from blood (not recorded which). This receptor was taken from a woman in her 30s who had been exposed to COVID-19. The CDR3 bases are TGTGCCTCCGTCCGGGTCCTCTCTGGGGCCAACGTCCTGACTTTC. This encodes CASVRVLSGANVLTF.